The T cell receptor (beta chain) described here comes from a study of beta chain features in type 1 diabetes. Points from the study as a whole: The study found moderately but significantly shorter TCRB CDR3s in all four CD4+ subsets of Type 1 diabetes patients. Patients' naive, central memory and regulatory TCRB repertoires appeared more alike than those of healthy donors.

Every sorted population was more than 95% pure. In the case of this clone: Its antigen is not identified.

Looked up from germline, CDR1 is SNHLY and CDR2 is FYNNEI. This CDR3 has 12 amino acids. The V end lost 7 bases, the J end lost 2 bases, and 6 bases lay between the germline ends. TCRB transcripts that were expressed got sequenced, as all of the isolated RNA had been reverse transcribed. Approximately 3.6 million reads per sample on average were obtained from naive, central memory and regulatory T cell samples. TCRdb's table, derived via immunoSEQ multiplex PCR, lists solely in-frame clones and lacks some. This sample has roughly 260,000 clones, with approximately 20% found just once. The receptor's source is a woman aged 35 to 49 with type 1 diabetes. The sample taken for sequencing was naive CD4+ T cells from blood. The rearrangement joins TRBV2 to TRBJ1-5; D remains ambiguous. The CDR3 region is CASTSGNQPQHF. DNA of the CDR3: TGTGCCAGCACGTCGGGCAATCAGCCCCAGCATTTT. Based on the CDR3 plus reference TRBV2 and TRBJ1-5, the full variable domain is EPEVTQTPSHQVTQMGQEVILRCVPISNHLYFYWYRQILGQKVEFLVSFYNNEISEKSEIFDDQFSVERPDGSNFTLKIRSTKLEDSAMYFCASTSGNQPQHFGDGTRLSIL.